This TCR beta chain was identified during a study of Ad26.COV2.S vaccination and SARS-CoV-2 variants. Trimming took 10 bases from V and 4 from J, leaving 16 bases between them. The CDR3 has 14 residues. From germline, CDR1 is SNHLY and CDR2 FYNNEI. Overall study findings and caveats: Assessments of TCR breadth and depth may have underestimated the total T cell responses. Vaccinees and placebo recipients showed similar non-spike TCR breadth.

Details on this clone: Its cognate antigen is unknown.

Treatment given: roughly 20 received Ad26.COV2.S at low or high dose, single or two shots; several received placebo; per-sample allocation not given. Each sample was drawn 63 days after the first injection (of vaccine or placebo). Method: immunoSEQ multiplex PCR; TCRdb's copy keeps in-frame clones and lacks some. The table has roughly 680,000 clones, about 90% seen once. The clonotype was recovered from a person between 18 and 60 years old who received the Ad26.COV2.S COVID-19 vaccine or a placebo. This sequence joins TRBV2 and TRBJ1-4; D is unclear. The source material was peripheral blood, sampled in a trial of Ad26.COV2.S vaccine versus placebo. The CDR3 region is CATRTRGNNEKLFF. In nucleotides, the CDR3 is TGTGCCACCCGAACCCGAGGCAATAATGAAAAACTGTTTTTT.